This T cell receptor (beta chain) is drawn from a study of naive CD8 T cells in extremely preterm neonates. Study-wide context: Reported adult age range differs: 25-50 years versus about 18-55 years.

CDR1 is SGHAT, CDR2 FQNNGV, per germline. The CDR3 extends over 15 amino acids. Unmatched junction bases numbered 12, after V lost 5 bases and J lost 6 bases. Adult controls were healthy nonsmokers aged 20-50 years, median roughly 36 years. Profiled with immunoSEQ multiplex PCR; TCRdb holds only in-frame clones, not every one. This table has 7,000 to 9,000 clones, under 98% appearing once. This sequence joins TRBV11-2 and TRBJ1-1; 7 nucleotides agree with TRBD1. This sequence was found in a human donor in good health. Source material: naive CD8+ T cells from blood. The CDR3, as DNA: TGTGCCAGCAGCCTTCAGACAGGGAGAAAAGCTGAAGCTTTCTTT. Translating gives CASSLQTGRKAEAFF.